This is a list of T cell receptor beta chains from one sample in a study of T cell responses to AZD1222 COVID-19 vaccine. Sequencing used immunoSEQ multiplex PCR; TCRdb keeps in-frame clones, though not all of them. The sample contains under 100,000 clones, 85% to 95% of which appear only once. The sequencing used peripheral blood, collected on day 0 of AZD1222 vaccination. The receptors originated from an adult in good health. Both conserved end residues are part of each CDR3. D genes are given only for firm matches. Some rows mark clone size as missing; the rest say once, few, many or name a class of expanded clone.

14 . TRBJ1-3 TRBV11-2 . CASSLAGSGNTIYF TGTGCCAGCAGCTTAGCAGGTTCTGGAAACACCATATATTTT
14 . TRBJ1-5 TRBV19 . CASSLQGSNQPQHF TGTGCCAGTAGTCTCCAGGGGAGCAATCAGCCCCAGCATTTT
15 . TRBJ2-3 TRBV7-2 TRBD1 CASSSTWTGTDTQYF TGTGCCAGCAGCTCGACCTGGACAGGGACCGATACGCAGTATTTT
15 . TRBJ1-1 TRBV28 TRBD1 CASRGQGWGNTEAFF TGTGCCAGCCGGGGACAGGGCTGGGGGAACACTGAAGCTTTCTTT
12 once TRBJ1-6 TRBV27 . CASSLYNSPLHF TGTGCCAGCAGTTTATATAATTCACCCCTCCACTTT
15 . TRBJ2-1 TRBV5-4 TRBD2 CASSYGGAVGNEQFF TGTGCCAGCAGCTACGGGGGGGCCGTGGGCAATGAGCAGTTCTTC
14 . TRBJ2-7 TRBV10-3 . CAIRGDSGDYEQYF TGTGCCATCAGGGGGGACTCAGGGGACTACGAGCAGTACTTC
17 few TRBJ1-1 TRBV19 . CASSGEGQRSWVPEAFF TGTGCCAGCTCGGGAGAAGGCCAAAGATCCTGGGTACCTGAAGCTTTCTTT
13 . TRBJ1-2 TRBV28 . CASTQSVNYGYTF TGTGCCAGCACCCAGTCTGTTAACTATGGCTACACCTTC
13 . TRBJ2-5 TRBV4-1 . CASSQLRAETQYF TGCGCCAGCAGCCAACTGAGGGCCGAGACCCAGTACTTC
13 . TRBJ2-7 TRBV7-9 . CASSLWAAREQYF TGTGCCAGCAGCTTATGGGCAGCGCGGGAGCAGTACTTC
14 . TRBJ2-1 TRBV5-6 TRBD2 CASSLSGGRHEQFF TGTGCCAGCAGCCTTAGCGGGGGCCGGCATGAGCAGTTCTTC
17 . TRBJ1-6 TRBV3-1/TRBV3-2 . CASSQDAGAVNNSPLHF TGTGCCAGCAGCCAAGATGCAGGGGCCGTCAATAATTCACCCCTCCACTTT
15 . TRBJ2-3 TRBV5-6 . CASSLVGGPTDTQYF TGTGCCAGCAGCTTGGTTGGGGGGCCCACAGATACGCAGTATTTT
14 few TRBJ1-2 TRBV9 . CASSVAGNPYGYTF TGTGCCAGCAGCGTAGCAGGGAACCCCTATGGCTACACCTTC